Detailed here is one T cell receptor beta chain. Germline V gene data show CDR1 as MNHEY and CDR2 as SVGAGI. V was clipped by 5 bases and J by 4 bases, with 3 bases between them. CDR3 size: 12 residues. These data originate in a study of blood T cell repertoires in COVID-19. About the research overall: Sites in the United States, Italy and Spain provided acute and convalescent COVID-19 samples. The analysed material was cDNA or gDNA that came from T cells, B-cell-depleted T cells, or PBMCs.

Per the study methods: Reference gene primer amplification yielded estimated nucleated cell counts. Generated by immunoSEQ multiplex PCR, the TCRdb table keeps only in-frame clones and is missing some. The V and J calls and the clone size are those of that table, but D and trimming were determined from the DNA. The sample comprises approximately 260,000 clones, roughly 80% of which are singletons, and around 4.5% rests with the top ten. Sequencing input: peripheral blood. This sequence joins TRBV6-5 and TRBJ1-6; D is ambiguous. This TCR was sampled from a man aged 60 to 75 who had recovered from COVID-19. The CDR3 loop is CASSTYNSPLHF. The CDR3 DNA reads as TGTGCCAGCAGTACTTATAATTCACCCCTCCACTTT.